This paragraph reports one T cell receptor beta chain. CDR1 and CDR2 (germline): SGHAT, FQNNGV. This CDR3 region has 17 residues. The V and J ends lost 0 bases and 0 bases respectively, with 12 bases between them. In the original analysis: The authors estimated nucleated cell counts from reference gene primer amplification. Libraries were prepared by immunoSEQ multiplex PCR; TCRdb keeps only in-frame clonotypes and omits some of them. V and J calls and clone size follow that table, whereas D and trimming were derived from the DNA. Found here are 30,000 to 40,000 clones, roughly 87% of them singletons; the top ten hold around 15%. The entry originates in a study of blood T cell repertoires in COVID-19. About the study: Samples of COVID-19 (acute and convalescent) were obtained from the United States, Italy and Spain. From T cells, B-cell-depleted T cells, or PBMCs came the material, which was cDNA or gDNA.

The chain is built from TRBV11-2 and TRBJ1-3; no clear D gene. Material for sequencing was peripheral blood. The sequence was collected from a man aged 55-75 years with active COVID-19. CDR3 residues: CASSLDRVEASGNTIYF. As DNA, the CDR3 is TGTGCCAGCAGCTTAGATCGGGTCGAAGCCTCTGGAAACACCATATATTTT.